Following are 20 T cell receptor beta chains from one sample sequenced in a study of early T cells in non-severe SARS-CoV-2 infection. Via MiXCR, TCRdb re-called the 5' RACE reads, giving one row per CDR3 protein. This table has 55,000 to 75,000 distinct CDR3 sequences, 5.9% appearing once. Sequencing used whole blood, obtained at baseline. These receptors all stem from an adult who was a healthcare worker with PCR-confirmed SARS-CoV-2 infection or an uninfected control (not recorded which).

This clonotype was picked up many times. The CDR3 bases are TGTGCCACCAGCCCCGGGGATTTCGGTGGTGGGGACGAGCAGTACTTC. Translation gives CATSPGDFGGGDEQYF. The V and J genes are TRBV15 and TRBJ2-7, with D possibly matching TRBD2 (5 bases). Germline loops: CDR1 LNHNV, CDR2 YYDKDF (reference sequence). Trimming pared 5 bases from V and 5 bases from J, leaving 22 bases between. This CDR3 spans 16 amino acids.

This clonotype was counted many times. This chain links TRBV5-1 with TRBJ1-1; 10 bases agree with TRBD1. J gave up 5 bases and V 1 base, and 11 bases lay outside the gene matches. The CDR3 has 17 residues. CDR1 and CDR2 (germline): SGHRS, YFSETQ. The CDR3 nucleotides read TGCGCCAGCAGCTTGTCCTTAAGGACAGGGGGTATGACTGAAGCTTTCTTT. Its translation is CASSLSLRTGGMTEAFF.

This clonotype showed up many times. The CDR3 DNA reads as TGTGCCAGCAGCTCAAACGGGACACCCCGTGAAGCTTTCTTT. Amino acid sequence: CASSSNGTPREAFF. The V call is TRBV6-5, the J call TRBJ1-1; maybe TRBD1 (6 bases). The germline V and J ends were trimmed by 6 bases and 7 bases, with 18 bases remaining between them. Germline CDR1 is MNHEY and CDR2 is SVGAGI. This CDR3 is built from 14 residues.

This clonotype has at least ten counts. The rearrangement uses TRBV18 and TRBJ1-4, with D perhaps TRBD1 (5 bases). CDR1 and CDR2 (germline): KGHSH, LQKENI. The V end lost 3 bases, the J end lost 13 bases, and 12 bases lay between the germline ends. CDR3 size: 12 residues. The CDR3 is CASSPEDTRLFF. CDR3 in DNA: TGTGCCAGCTCACCCGAGGACACCCGACTGTTTTTT.

The chain uses TRBV28 and TRBJ1-2; the D gene is possibly TRBD1 (6 bases). The V and J ends lost 0 bases and 6 bases respectively, with 11 bases between them. CDR1 and CDR2 (germline): MDHEN, SYDVKM. The CDR3 is made up of 14 amino acids. CDR3 amino acids: CASSLWVGGNGYTF. In nucleotides, the CDR3 is TGTGCCAGCAGTTTATGGGTAGGGGGGAATGGCTACACCTTC.

This clonotype came up many times. The chain couples TRBV18 to TRBJ2-1, with D possibly called TRBD1 or TRBD2 (5 bases each). The CDR3 spans 14 residues. Germline V CDR1 and CDR2: KGHSH, LQKENI. Trimming took off 4 bases at V and 7 bases at J, with 14 bases between the two ends. The CDR3 DNA sequence: TGTGCCAGCTCACTCCGGGACCAACCAAATGAGCAGTTCTTC. Amino acids: CASSLRDQPNEQFF.

This clonotype appeared many times. The chain links TRBV15 to TRBJ2-2; TRBD2 matches at 8 bases. The J segment lost 0 bases and the V segment lost 2 bases, leaving 2 bases of the junction unmatched. Germline CDR1 and CDR2: LNHNV and YYDKDF (reference sequence). The CDR3 covers 16 residues. CDR3: CATSRSRGANTGELFF. DNA of the CDR3: TGTGCCACCAGCAGATCGCGGGGGGCGAACACCGGGGAGCTGTTTTTT.

The V gene is TRBV7-9, the J gene TRBJ2-4, with TRBD1 matching over 8 bases. Germline CDR1 and CDR2: SEHNR and FQNEAQ (reference sequence). This CDR3 is 15 amino acids long. The junction had 8 bases not matched to a gene; V was cut back by 4 bases and J by 6 bases. CDR3 in DNA: TGTGCCAGCAGCTCCCCGGACAGGGCCGGAAACATTCAGTACTTC. It translates to CASSSPDRAGNIQYF.

The rearrangement links TRBV29-1 to TRBJ1-3; weak D call: TRBD1 (6 bases). The V gene lost 7 bases and the J gene lost 0 bases, with 10 bases spanning the gap. Germline-derived CDR1 and CDR2 are SQVTM and ANQGSEA. The CDR3 contains 13 residues. CDR3: CSGRGSSGNTIYF. DNA of the CDR3: TGCAGCGGGAGGGGGAGCTCTGGAAACACCATATATTTT.

In its sample, this clonotype was seen many times. This chain joins TRBV7-8 and TRBJ2-5, with D hard to call. The CDR3 has 14 amino acids. V was cut by 4 bases and J by 7 bases, with 16 bases left in between. Germline-derived CDR1 and CDR2 are SGHVS and FQNEAQ. The CDR3 loop is CASSWAVMVGTQYF. Here the CDR3 DNA reads TGTGCCAGCAGCTGGGCCGTGATGGTGGGGACCCAGTACTTC.

The gene calls are TRBV7-6 and TRBJ2-7; TRBD1 matches 9 bases. V lost 0 bases to trimming and J lost 6 bases; unmatched junction nucleotides: 3. The CDR3 length is 14 residues. Germline loops: CDR1 SGHVS, CDR2 FNYEAQ. The DNA for the CDR3 is TGTGCCAGCAGCTTAGCGGGACAGGGAGGCGAGCAGTACTTC. Translating it yields CASSLAGQGGEQYF.

This clonotype was picked up many times. The chain carries TRBV6-6 and TRBJ2-2; 8 nucleotides line up with TRBD1. The trim removed 6 bases at V and 1 base at J, leaving 7 bases unmatched. Germline loops: CDR1 MNHNY, CDR2 SVGAGI (reference sequence). The CDR3 extends over 16 amino acids. The CDR3 nucleotides are TGTGCCAGCAGCTCAGACGGACAGGGGAACACCGGGGAGCTGTTTTTT. It yields the protein CASSSDGQGNTGELFF.

This chain links TRBV6-5 with TRBJ2-7; 9 nucleotides align to TRBD2. The CDR3 contains 14 residues. Germline assignment: CDR1 MNHEY and CDR2 SVGAGI. The V and J ends lost 2 bases and 6 bases, in that order; junction bases with no gene match: 5. Written as DNA, the CDR3 is TGTGCCAGCAGTTACGATGGCGGGAGGGGCGAGCAGTACTTC. It encodes CASSYDGGRGEQYF.

This clonotype appeared many times. The chain links TRBV18 to TRBJ1-2, with a possible D match to TRBD1 (5 bases). Germline CDR1 is KGHSH and CDR2 is LQKENI. CDR3 length: 13 amino acids. Trimming removed 0 bases from V and 8 bases from J, with 10 bases in between. In DNA form, the CDR3 reads TGTGCCAGCTCACCACCGGGGGGAGGAGGCTACACCTTC. It is translated as CASSPPGGGGYTF.

This clonotype was seen repeatedly, ten times or more. The chain has TRBV4-2 and TRBJ2-7; unclear D gene. The CDR3 has 12 residues. The V gene's germline CDR1 is LGHNA and CDR2 YNFKEQ. V was cut by 1 base and J by 6 bases, with 7 bases left in between. CDR3 sequence: CASSQGVGEQYF. The CDR3 nucleotides read TGTGCCAGCAGCCAAGGGGTAGGCGAGCAGTACTTC.

Many counts were recorded for this clonotype. The J gene is TRBJ1-1, the V gene TRBV29-1, with a weak D call TRBD1 (6 bases). Germline V lookup: CDR1 SQVTM, CDR2 ANQGSEA. Trimming took off 7 bases at V and 4 bases at J, with 16 bases between the two ends. The CDR3 has 13 amino acids. This CDR3 reads CSAALRGGTEAFF. CDR3 nucleotide sequence: TGCAGCGCTGCCTTGCGAGGGGGCACTGAAGCTTTCTTT.

This clonotype was recorded at least ten times. The CDR3 region has the DNA TGTGCCACCAGCTACCGTCCCGATCAGCCCCAGCATTTT. It is translated as CATSYRPDQPQHF. V is TRBV15 and J is TRBJ1-5; D unclear. The CDR3 contains 13 residues. Trimming cost V 5 bases and J 5 bases, with 10 bases left between them. Germline CDR1 reads LNHNV; CDR2 reads YYDKDF (reference sequence).

This clonotype was found many times. The chain joins TRBV12-3 or TRBV12-4 to TRBJ2-5; 16 positions match TRBD2. J was trimmed by 4 bases and V by 6 bases; bases with no gene match: 8. This CDR3 has 17 residues. DNA of the CDR3: TGTGCCAGCAGCGCACAGGGACTAGCGGGAGGGCCAGAGACCCAGTACTTC. Its protein product is CASSAQGLAGGPETQYF.

This clonotype was observed a few times. The V and J genes are TRBV20-1 and TRBJ2-7, with no clear D. From germline, CDR1 is DFQATT and CDR2 SNEGSKA (reference sequence). This CDR3 contains 10 residues. Deletions cut 1 base from V and 7 bases from J, with 5 bases between. Written as DNA, the CDR3 is TGCAGTGCTAGAGTAATGGAGCAGTACTTC. This sequence encodes CSARVMEQYF.

For the CDR3, the DNA is TGTGCCAGCAGTTCTCCCGAACGTGGATCACTAGCGGGAAGGGGGAATGAGCAGTTCTTC. Amino acid sequence: CASSSPERGSLAGRGNEQFF. This chain joins TRBV6-2 or TRBV6-3 and TRBJ2-1; 10 bases agree with TRBD2. This CDR3 is built from 20 residues. Germline loops: CDR1 MNHEY, CDR2 SVGEGT. Losses at the gene ends were 4 bases for V and 7 bases for J; bases not matched to a gene: 22.